The 4 T cell receptor beta chains listed next were all sequenced from one sample in a study of cytomegalovirus exposure and HLA in healthy donors. PCR used 60 Vbeta primers and 13 Jbeta primers. Profiled with immunoSEQ multiplex PCR; TCRdb holds only in-frame clones, not every one. Among 100,000 or so clones listed, around 85% were seen once. The specimen sequenced was PBMCs. The source is a man aged 30-40 years in good health and CMV-seropositive.

V and J are TRBV19 and TRBJ1-2; D gene ambiguous. This CDR3 is 14 amino acids long. CDR1 and CDR2 from the germline V gene are LNHDA and SQIVND (reference sequence). The V end was cut by 7 bases, the J end by 6 bases, with 18 bases between. The CDR3 region has the DNA TGTGCCAGTAACCCCGACAACTGGGCCGATGGCTACACCTTC. Protein product: CASNPDNWADGYTF.

This clone was seen more than once but under ten times. The J gene is TRBJ1-3, the V gene TRBV2, with 7 bases matching TRBD1. Germline V gives CDR1 SNHLY, CDR2 FYNNEI. This CDR3 region has 15 residues. With V trimmed by 6 bases and J by 11 bases, 16 bases remained unmatched. The CDR3 coding sequence is TGTGCCAGCAGCCCCCGGACAGGTTCTGAGGTCGCCATATATTTT. Its translation is CASSPRTGSEVAIYF.

J is TRBJ2-3 and V is TRBV4-1, with 15 bases lining up with TRBD2. The CDR3 has 18 residues. Trimming took 0 bases from V and 4 from J; bases not matched to a gene: 5. Germline V gives CDR1 MGHRA, CDR2 YSYEKL. CDR3 nucleotide sequence: TGCGCCAGCAGCCAAGATCAAGGACTAGCGGGGGGGCCAGATACGCAGTATTTT. Translating gives CASSQDQGLAGGPDTQYF.

This chain connects TRBV7-3 to TRBJ2-2, with a weak D call TRBD2 (6 bases). V was clipped by 2 bases and J by 1 base, with 11 bases between them. Germline V lookup: CDR1 SGHTA, CDR2 FQGTGA. CDR3 length: 16 residues. The CDR3 is CASSLVPAGNTGELFF. DNA for the CDR3: TGTGCCAGCAGCTTAGTGCCAGCGGGGAACACCGGGGAGCTGTTTTTT. Full variable domain (missing parts from reference TRBV7-3 and TRBJ2-2): GAGVSQTPSNKVTEKGKYVELRCDPISGHTALYWYRQSLGQGPEFLIYFQGTGAADDSGLPNDRFFAVRPEGSVSTLKIQRTERGDSAVYLCASSLVPAGNTGELFFGEGSRLTVL.